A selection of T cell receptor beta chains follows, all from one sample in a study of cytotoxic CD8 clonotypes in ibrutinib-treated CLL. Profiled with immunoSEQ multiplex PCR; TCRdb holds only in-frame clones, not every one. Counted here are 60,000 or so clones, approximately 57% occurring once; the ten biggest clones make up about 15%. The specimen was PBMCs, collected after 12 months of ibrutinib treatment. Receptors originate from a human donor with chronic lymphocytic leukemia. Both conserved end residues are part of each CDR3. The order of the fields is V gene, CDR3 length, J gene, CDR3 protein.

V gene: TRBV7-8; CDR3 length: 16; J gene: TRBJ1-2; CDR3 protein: CASSLGSGGGAYGYTF
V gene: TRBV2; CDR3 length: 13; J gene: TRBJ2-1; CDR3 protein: CASILAGVGEQFF
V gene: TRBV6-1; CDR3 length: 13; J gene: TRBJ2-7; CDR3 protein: CASSEGWHYEQYF
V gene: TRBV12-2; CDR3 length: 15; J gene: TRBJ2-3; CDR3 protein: CASRLEAGFTDTQYF
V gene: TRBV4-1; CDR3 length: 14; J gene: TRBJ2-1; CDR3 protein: CASSLDWGTDEQFF
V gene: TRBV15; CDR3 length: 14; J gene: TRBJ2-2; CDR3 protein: CATAKRRNTGELFF
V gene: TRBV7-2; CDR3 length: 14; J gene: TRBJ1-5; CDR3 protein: CASNLQGGNQPQHF
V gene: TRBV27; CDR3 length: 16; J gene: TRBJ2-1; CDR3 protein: CASSLSPGGNYNEQFF
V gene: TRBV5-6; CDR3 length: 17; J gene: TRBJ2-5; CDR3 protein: CASSQKLAGVTQETQYF
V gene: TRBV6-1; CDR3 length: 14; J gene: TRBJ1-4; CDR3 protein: CASSEGPTNEKLFF
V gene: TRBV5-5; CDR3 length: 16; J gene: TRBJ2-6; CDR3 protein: CASDEGTRSGANVLTF
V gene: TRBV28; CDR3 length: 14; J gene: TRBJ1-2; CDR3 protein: CASGGGVRIYGYTF
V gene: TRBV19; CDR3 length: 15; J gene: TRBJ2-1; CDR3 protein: CATSTSLLGLGEQFF
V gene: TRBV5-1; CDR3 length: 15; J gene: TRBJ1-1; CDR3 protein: CASSRTRDRVTEAFF
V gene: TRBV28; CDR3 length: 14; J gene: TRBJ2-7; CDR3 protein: CASAQGGVRYEQYF
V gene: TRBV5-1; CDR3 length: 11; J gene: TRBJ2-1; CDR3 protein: CASSLRVEQFF
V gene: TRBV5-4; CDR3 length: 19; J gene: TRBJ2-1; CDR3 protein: CASSPSGLAGGRSYNEQFF
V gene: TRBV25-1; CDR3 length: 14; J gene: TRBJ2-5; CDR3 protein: CASRPVGQSETQYF
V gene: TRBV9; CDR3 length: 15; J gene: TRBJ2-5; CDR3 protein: CASSQGDWPQETQYF
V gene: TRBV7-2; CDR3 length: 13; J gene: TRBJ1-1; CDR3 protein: CASSLRFIDEAFF
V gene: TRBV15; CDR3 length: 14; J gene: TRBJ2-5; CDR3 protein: CATSKTGGWETQYF
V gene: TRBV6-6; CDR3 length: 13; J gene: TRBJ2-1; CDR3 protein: CASRTGTSNEQFF
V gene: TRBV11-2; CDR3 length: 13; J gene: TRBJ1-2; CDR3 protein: CASSSGQYYGYTF
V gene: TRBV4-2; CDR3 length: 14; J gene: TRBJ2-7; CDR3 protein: CASSKREVSHEQYF
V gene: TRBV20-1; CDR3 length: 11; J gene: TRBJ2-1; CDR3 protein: CSANWGEEQFF
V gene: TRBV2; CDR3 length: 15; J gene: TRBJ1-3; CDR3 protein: CASSLYSSSGNTIYF
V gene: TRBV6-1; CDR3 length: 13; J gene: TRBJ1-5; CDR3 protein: CASSESGDQPQHF
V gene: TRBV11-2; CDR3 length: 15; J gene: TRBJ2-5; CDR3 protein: CASSLDTPARGAQYF
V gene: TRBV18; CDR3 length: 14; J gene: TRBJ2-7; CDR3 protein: CASSRSGISYEQYF
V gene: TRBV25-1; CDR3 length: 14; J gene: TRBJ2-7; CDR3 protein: CASSPNAFPYEQYF
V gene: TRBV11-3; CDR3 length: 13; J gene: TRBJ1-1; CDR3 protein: CASSLDGNTEAFF
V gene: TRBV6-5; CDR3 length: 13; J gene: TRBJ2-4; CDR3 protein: CASSGVGENIQYF
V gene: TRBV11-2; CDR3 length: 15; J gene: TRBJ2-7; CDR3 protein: CASSYHTSGSYEQYF
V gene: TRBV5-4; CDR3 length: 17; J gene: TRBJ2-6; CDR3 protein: CASSAQPQLSGANVLTF
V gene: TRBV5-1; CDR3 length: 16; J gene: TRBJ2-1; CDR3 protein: CASSADLPGRGNEQFF
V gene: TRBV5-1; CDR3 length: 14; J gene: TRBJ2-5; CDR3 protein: CASRIAGGQETQYF
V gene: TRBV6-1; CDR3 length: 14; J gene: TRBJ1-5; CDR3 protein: CASNPSGSNQPQHF
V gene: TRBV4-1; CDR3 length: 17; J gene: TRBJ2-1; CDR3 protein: CASSHTRDRIRTSEQFF
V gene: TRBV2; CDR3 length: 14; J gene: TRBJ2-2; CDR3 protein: CASKVGRYTGELFF
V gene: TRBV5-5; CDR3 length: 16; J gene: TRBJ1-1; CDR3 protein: CASSPLGQGRNTEAFF
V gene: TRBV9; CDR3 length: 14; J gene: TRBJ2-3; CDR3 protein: CASSVSLIEFGQYF